This T cell receptor (beta chain) was sequenced for a study of blood T cells in healthy people across ages. Notes on the study in general: Conclusively comparing naive with antigen-experienced cells was impossible with unsorted PBMCs. Estimates of total diversity, which came from one million sequenced T cells, were considered to be underestimates.

The donors, all healthy, were Caucasians living in Russia, aged about 6 to 95. The second PCR ran about 6 to 12 cycles with a sample-barcoded 5' primer and J-beta primers. The template-switch adaptor, which had 12 random nucleotides, put a tag on each cDNA molecule. TCRdb analysed the 5' RACE reads with MiXCR anew, one entry per CDR3 protein. The table lists more than 650,000 distinct CDR3 sequences, about 48% of them singletons. Deletions cut 1 base from V and 0 bases from J, with 8 bases between. Germline CDR1 SGHTA, CDR2 FQGTGA. The CDR3 sequence is 15 residues long. Regarding this clonotype: Antigen unknown.

Sample: blood. The chain employs TRBV7-3 and TRBJ2-3; no firm D call. The clonotype was recovered from a man aged 80 or over in good health. CDR3 DNA: TGTGCCAGCAGCTTAAGTTTACAGAGCACAGATACGCAGTATTTT. This encodes CASSLSLQSTDTQYF.